This is a list of T cell receptor beta chains from one sample in a study of shared clonotypes between healthy human individuals. The table came from immunoSEQ multiplex PCR; TCRdb's copy has only in-frame clones and leaves some out. The table records 2 million or so clones, about 95% of them present only once. The sample was naive CD8+ T cells sorted from blood. All receptors come from a man between 18 and 29 years old in good health. The CDR3 runs from the conserved cysteine through the conserved F or W. A D gene is named only where the DNA matches it firmly. The size entry is marked missing in some rows and otherwise reads once, few, many or a size class.

TRBV6-6	TRBJ2-7	.	.	TGTGCCAGCAGTTACTCGGGGACGGATTACGAGCAGTACTTC	CASSYSGTDYEQYF
TRBV5-1	TRBJ2-3	.	.	TGCGCCAGCAGCTTACCCAGGGTAGATACGCAGTATTTT	CASSLPRVDTQYF
TRBV7-9	TRBJ1-2	.	.	TGTGCCAGCAGCTTACTGGGACCCAGTACACCGGGCTACACCTTC	CASSLLGPSTPGYTF
TRBV5-4	TRBJ2-7	.	.	TGTGCCAGCAGCTTGAGAGGCCCCCATTCCTACGAGCAGTACTTC	CASSLRGPHSYEQYF
TRBV5-8	TRBJ2-2	TRBD2	.	TGTGCCAGCAGCTTGTTGCGGGGGGGCCTCACCGGGGAGCTGTTTTTT	CASSLLRGGLTGELFF
TRBV6-1	TRBJ2-7	.	.	TGTGCCAGCAGTGAAGGGGAGAACAGCTCCTACGAGCAGTACTTC	CASSEGENSSYEQYF
TRBV5-6	TRBJ1-1	TRBD1	once	TGTGCCAGCAGCTTGGCCCCGGACAGGGAGGGCACTGAAGCTTTCTTT	CASSLAPDREGTEAFF
TRBV11-2	TRBJ2-7	.	.	TGTGCCAGCAGCTTTGGACCAGGCGGGCGCTACGAGCAGTACTTC	CASSFGPGGRYEQYF
TRBV4-1	TRBJ2-7	TRBD1	once	TGCGCCAGCAGCCAAGATTCGTGGAGACAGGGCTGGTACGAGCAGTACTTC	CASSQDSWRQGWYEQYF
TRBV6-4	TRBJ2-7	.	.	TGTGCCAGCAGTGAGTCCGGGGGCTTGGAGCAGTACTTC	CASSESGGLEQYF
TRBV10-3	TRBJ1-2	.	.	TGTGCCATCCTTGGGCGGGACAACGCTAACTATGGCTACACCTTC	CAILGRDNANYGYTF
TRBV7-9	TRBJ2-7	TRBD1	.	TGTGCCAGCAGCCCGACAGGGGCCTACGAGCAGTACTTC	CASSPTGAYEQYF
TRBV14	TRBJ1-6	.	.	TGTGCCAGCAGCCACCGGGTTCGGGGGTCACCCCTCCACTTT	CASSHRVRGSPLHF
TRBV1	TRBJ2-5	.	.	TGCACCAGCAGCCAAGAGGTGGGGACTAGCGGTCCAAATAGGGAGACCCAGTACTTC	CTSSQEVGTSGPNRETQYF
TRBV5-5	TRBJ1-1	.	.	TGTGCCAGCAGCTTGGAGGGGGATTACACTGAAGCTTTCTTT	CASSLEGDYTEAFF
TRBV6-1	TRBJ2-6	.	.	TGTGCCAGCAGTGGGACAGATTCCTTTGGGGCCAACGTCCTGACTTTC	CASSGTDSFGANVLTF
TRBV7-6	TRBJ2-7	.	.	TGTGCCAGCAGCCTCAACCCTGAGTCCTACGAGCAGTACTTC	CASSLNPESYEQYF